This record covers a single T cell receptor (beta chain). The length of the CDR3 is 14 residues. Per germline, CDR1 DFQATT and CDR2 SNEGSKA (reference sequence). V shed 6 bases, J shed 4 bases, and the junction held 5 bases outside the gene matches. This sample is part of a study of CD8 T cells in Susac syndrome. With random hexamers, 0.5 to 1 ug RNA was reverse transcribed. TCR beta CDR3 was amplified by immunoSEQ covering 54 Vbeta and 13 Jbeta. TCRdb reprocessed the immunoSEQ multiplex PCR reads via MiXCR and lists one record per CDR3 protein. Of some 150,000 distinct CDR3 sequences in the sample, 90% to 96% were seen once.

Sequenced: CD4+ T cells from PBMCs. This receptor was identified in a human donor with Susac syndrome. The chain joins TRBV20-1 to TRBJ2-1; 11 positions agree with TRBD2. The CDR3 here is CSAPLAGVYNEQFF. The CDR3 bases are TGCAGTGCCCCACTAGCGGGGGTATACAATGAGCAGTTCTTC.